The source of this T cell receptor (beta chain) is a study of beta chain features in type 1 diabetes (dated by TCRdb to 2016 to 2019). In terms of the full investigation: No differences in mean age, gender distribution, total cell number or subset yield were found between patients and healthy donors. Across all samples, around 99 million sorted cells were examined, and cell number per subset correlated strongly with RNA yield. The study compared TCRB repertoires of sorted circulating CD4+ T cell subsets between recently diagnosed type 1 diabetes patients and matched healthy donors. Whereas all 30 or so donors provided naive and central memory subsets, regulatory and stem cell-like memory subsets were isolated from just 8 patients and about 8 healthy donors. Summary of the overall study and its limitations: A moderate but significant shortening of TCRB CDR3 length was observed in type 1 diabetes patients in all four CD4+ subsets. Fewer insertions and more nucleotide deletions at VDJ recombination sites were observed in patients with type 1 diabetes, implying thymic rearrangement abnormalities. Sequencing cDNA rather than genomic DNA could over-represent highly expressing activated cells, although activation and CD3 levels did not differ between groups. HLA sub-analyses involved small numbers of individuals, so any influence of HLA type on TCRB rearrangement remained unresolved. Naive, central memory and regulatory TCRB repertoires appeared more similar among patients than among healthy donors. Shorter templates might have been favored by PCR, but patient and control samples were amplified and corrected together, so both groups would have been affected equally by any skew.

At the junction V is shortened by 7 bases and J by 3 bases, with 12 bases in between. The CDR3 starts with the cysteine, ends with the phenylalanine, and has 14 residues. The kept DNA is CDR3 alone, 42 bases in frame from the first base. CDR1 is given as MNHEY and CDR2 as SVGAGI, both from the germline V gene. All of the isolated RNA was reverse transcribed with the High Capacity cDNA Reverse Transcription Kit, so expressed TCRB transcripts were sequenced. Naive, central memory and regulatory T cell samples underwent deep immunoSEQ sequencing, averaging about 3.57 million total reads per sample. Sorted cells were lysed in RLT buffer, and RNA was extracted using DNase-treated RNeasy Micro or Mini kits according to cell number. To prevent cross-contamination, every cell subset was processed on its own, while patient and healthy donor samples were processed together. TCRB sequences were amplified from cDNA with the immunoSEQ multiplex PCR, producing 87-bp fragments spanning the CDR3 region. Sequencing of the amplicons was done on the Illumina HiSeq platform. The study's processing was this. Synthetic template baselines were used to correct PCR bias computationally, reads within Hamming distance 2 were collapsed, and singletons that could not be merged were discarded. By aligning reads against IMGT, V, D and J genes, CDR3 length, and insertions or deletions at six rearrangement sites were assigned. Within each subset, clonotype counts were normalized to the number of sorted cells before true diversity and Gini coefficients were calculated with the tcR R package. The overlap coefficient, calculated on TCRB nucleotide sequences, was used to measure repertoire sharing. Here the immuneACCESS table is served through TCRdb, limited to in-frame sequences with V and J called. Missing clones are a known gap in these copies; in checked studies unresolved V genes cover under half, and the rest lacks a known reason. From that table come the V and J calls and clone size; the DNA was used to work out D and trimming. This sample has 300,000 or so clones in its table, and roughly 8% of those were observed once. The top ten clonotypes cover more than 0.4% of the sample.

On this clone: The antigen it recognizes is unknown. Within one base of it there is no much larger clone, and no base qualities were kept.

Each donor gave one peripheral blood draw, approximately 120 mL on average, collected into heparinised tubes. A BD FACSAria II was used to sort naive, central memory, regulatory and stem cell-like memory CD4+ T cells with a panel that included CD45RO, CCR7, CD25, CD127, CD95 and CD27. All sorted populations exceeded 95% purity. Right away, PBMCs were isolated by Lymphoprep density gradient centrifugation and were stained directly, with no culture step. To minimize batch effects, samples were stained and sorted in pairs, one healthy donor with one patient per experiment. This sequence uses TRBV6-5 and TRBJ2-2; a weak D assignment points to TRBD2 (6 bases agree). This TCR derives from a woman younger than 35 in good health. The sample comprised central memory CD4+ T cells from blood. This receptor carries the CDR3 CASNGGRHTGELFF. Read as DNA, the sequence is TGTGCCAGCAACGGGGGACGGCACACCGGGGAGCTGTTTTTT.